A selection of T cell receptor beta chains follows, all from one sample in a study of T cell changes during pregnancy in multiple sclerosis. TCRdb keeps only in-frame clones here, not all; method: immunoSEQ multiplex PCR. The top ten clones hold approximately 1.5% of a sample with about 92,000 clones, under 95% of them seen once. This material consisted of peripheral blood, taken in the first trimester of pregnancy. These receptor sequences come from a female donor with multiple sclerosis, enrolled in a pregnancy study. The CDR3 runs from the conserved cysteine through the conserved F or W. Expanded clones get a size class; other rows say once, few or many, or leave the size out.

TRBV10-3	TRBJ1-1	NA	CAISESGSEAFF
TRBV6-1	TRBJ2-6	NA	CASSEVQGASLIGANVLTF
TRBV6-5	TRBJ2-5	NA	CASSFRDSQETQYF
TRBV2	TRBJ2-1	once	CASRTGGNEQFF
TRBV7-2	TRBJ1-2	NA	CASSLVGQGAIYGYTF
TRBV5-1	TRBJ2-1	NA	CASSNSGPGWDEQFF
TRBV6-5	TRBJ2-7	NA	CASSYSADYEQYF
TRBV19	TRBJ2-1	NA	CASSPRPRGGNEQFF
TRBV2	TRBJ2-7	NA	CASSHSGTLIPYEQYF
TRBV10-1	TRBJ2-2	few	CASSELGQGTGELFF
TRBV25-1	TRBJ2-2	NA	CASRGTSNTGELFF
TRBV27	TRBJ2-3	NA	CASRRRETVTDTQYF
TRBV5-6	TRBJ2-7	NA	CASSFKEDYEQYF